There are a few counts of the clone carrying this T cell receptor beta chain. TCRdb reprocessed the PCR reads via MiXCR and lists one record per CDR3 protein. This table holds tens of thousands of distinct CDR3 sequences, 20% to 25% found once. The sample is drawn from a study of molecular identifiers for immune sequencing clone quantification. On the study more broadly: Replicates partitioned RNA from approximately 20,000 or 100,000 naive CD8 cells into five parts, sequencing four.

The V end was cut by 8 bases, the J end by 2 bases, with 16 bases between. The germline V gene has CDR1 MNHEY and CDR2 SVGEGT. The CDR3 runs to 14 residues. Sequencing was carried out using naive CD8+ T cells from blood, with Jurkat cell RNA spiked in. Subset defined: FACS-sorted CD8+CD4-CCR7+CD45RA+ naive T cells. The chain combines TRBV6-2 or TRBV6-3 with TRBJ2-7, with D possibly matching TRBD2 (7 bases). The receptor was derived from a human donor in good health. Some libraries in this study had Jurkat cell RNA spiked in. The CDR3 coding sequence is TGTGCCAGCGCTGGGGGGGACAAACCCTACGAGCAGTACTTC. Amino acids: CASAGGDKPYEQYF.